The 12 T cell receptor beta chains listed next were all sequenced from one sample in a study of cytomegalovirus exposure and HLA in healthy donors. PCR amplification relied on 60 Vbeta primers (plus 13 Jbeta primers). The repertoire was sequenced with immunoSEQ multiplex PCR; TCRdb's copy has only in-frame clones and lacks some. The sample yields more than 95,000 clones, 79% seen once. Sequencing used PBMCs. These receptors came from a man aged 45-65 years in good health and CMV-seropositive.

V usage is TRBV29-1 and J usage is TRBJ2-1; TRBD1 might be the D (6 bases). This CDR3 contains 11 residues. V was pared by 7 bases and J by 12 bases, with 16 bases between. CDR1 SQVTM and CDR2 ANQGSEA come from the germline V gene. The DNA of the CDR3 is TGCAGCGCTCAGCGACAGGCTGGGCAGTTCTTC. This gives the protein CSAQRQAGQFF.

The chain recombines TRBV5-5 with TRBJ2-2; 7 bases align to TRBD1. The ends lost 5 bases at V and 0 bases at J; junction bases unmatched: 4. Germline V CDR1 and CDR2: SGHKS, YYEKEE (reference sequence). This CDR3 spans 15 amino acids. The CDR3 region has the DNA TGTGCCAGCAGACCTCAGGGGGCGAACACCGGGGAGCTGTTTTTT. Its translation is CASRPQGANTGELFF.

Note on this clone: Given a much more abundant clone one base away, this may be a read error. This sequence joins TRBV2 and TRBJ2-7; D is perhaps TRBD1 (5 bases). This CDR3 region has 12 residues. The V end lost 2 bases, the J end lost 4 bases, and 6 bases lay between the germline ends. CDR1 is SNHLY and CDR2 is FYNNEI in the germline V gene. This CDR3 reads CASSEQGYEQYF. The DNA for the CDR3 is TGTGCCAGCAGTGAACAGGGATACGAGCAGTACTTC.

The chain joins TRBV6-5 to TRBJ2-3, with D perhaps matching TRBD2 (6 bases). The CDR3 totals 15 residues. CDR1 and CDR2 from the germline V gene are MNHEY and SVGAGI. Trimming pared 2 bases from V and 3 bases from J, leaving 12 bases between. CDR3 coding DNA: TGTGCCAGCAGTTACACCGGGAGCGGGACAGATACGCAGTATTTT. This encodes CASSYTGSGTDTQYF.

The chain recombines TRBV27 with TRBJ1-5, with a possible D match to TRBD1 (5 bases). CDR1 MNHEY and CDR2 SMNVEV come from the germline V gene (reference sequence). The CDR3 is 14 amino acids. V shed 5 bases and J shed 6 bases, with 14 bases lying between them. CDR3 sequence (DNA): TGTGCCAGCAGTGTCCAGGGTGTCGGTCAGCCCCAGCATTTT. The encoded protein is CASSVQGVGQPQHF.

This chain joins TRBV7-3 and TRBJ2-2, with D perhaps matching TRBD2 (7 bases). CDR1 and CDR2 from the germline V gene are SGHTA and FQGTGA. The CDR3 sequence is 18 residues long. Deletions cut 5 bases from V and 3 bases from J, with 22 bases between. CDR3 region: CASSTRGAGGRYTGELFF. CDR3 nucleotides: TGTGCCAGCAGCACCCGGGGGGCTGGGGGTCGGTACACCGGGGAGCTGTTTTTT.

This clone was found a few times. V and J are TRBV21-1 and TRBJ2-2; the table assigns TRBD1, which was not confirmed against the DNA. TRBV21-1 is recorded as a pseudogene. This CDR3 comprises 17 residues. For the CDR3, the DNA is TGTGCCAGCAGCAAAGCCGCAGGGCTCCCGGAAACCGGGGAGCTGTTTTTT. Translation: CASSKAAGLPETGELFF.

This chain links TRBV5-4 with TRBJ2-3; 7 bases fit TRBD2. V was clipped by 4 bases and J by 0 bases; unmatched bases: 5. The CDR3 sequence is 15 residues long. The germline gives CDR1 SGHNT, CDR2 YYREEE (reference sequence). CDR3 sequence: CASSKGGTSTDTQYF. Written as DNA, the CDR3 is TGTGCCAGCAGCAAGGGAGGGACTAGCACAGATACGCAGTATTTT.

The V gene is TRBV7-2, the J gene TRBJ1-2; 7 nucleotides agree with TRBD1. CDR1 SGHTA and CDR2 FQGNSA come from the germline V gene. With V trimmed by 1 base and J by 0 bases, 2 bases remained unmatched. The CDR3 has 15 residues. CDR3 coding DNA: TGTGCCAGCAGCTTAGGACAGGGTACTAACTATGGCTACACCTTC. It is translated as CASSLGQGTNYGYTF.

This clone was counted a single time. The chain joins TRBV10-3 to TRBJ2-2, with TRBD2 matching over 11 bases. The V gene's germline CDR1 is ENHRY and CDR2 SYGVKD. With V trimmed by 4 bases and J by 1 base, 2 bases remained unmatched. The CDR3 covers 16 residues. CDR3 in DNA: TGTGCCATCAGTGGTGGGACTAGCGGGAACACCGGGGAGCTGTTTTTT. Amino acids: CAISGGTSGNTGELFF.

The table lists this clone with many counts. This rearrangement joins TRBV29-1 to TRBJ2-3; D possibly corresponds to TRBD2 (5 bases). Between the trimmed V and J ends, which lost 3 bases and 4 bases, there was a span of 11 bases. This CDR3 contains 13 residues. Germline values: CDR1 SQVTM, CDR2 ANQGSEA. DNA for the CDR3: TGCAGCGTTGATATCGGGGAACCAGATACGCAGTATTTT. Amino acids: CSVDIGEPDTQYF.

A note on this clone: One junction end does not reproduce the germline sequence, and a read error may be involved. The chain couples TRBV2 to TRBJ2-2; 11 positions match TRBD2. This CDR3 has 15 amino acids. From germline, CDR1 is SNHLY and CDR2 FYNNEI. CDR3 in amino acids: CASGETSGIAGELFF. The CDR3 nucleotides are TGTGCCAGCGGTGAGACTAGCGGGATTGCCGGGGAGCTGTTTTTT.